These 6 T cell receptor beta chains originate from one sample sequenced in a study of OX40 agonist ivuxolimab in advanced cancers. Clones were sequenced by immunoSEQ multiplex PCR, and TCRdb holds only the in-frame ones, with some missing. The sample contains some 87,000 clones, about nine tenths of which appear only once. Specimen: CD4+ or CD8+ T cells sorted from blood, collected in a trial of the OX40 agonist ivuxolimab. Receptor source: an adult with an advanced solid tumor such as melanoma, head and neck, liver or kidney cancer.

The chain is built from TRBV6-1 and TRBJ2-1; unclear D gene. CDR1 is MNHNS, CDR2 SASEGT, per germline. The V gene lost 1 base and the J gene lost 9 bases, with 10 bases spanning the gap. The CDR3 loop spans 13 amino acids. This chain's CDR3 is CASSEDERREQFF. The CDR3 DNA follows: TGTGCCAGCAGTGAAGACGAAAGGCGTGAGCAGTTCTTC.

This clone has just one count. The chain links TRBV6-4 to TRBJ2-7; no clear D. Germline values: CDR1 MRHNA, CDR2 SNTAGT. V was trimmed by 10 bases and J by 1 base, leaving 14 bases between them. This CDR3 has 13 residues. The CDR3 loop is CAIASRESYEQYF. The CDR3 bases are TGTGCCATCGCAAGCCGAGAATCCTACGAGCAGTACTTC.

This chain connects TRBV28 to TRBJ2-7, with a possible D match to TRBD1 (5 bases). This CDR3 region has 17 residues. CDR1 and CDR2 (germline): MDHEN, SYDVKM. V was trimmed by 4 bases and J by 3 bases, leaving 22 bases between them. Written as DNA, the CDR3 is TGTGCCAGCAGTTCGGGTCAGGGTCTCCTTTTTCTCTACGAGCAGTACTTC. As protein: CASSSGQGLLFLYEQYF.

This clone was seen more than once but under ten times. The chain combines TRBV15 with TRBJ1-2, with 8 bases fitting TRBD1. CDR3 length: 18 amino acids. Unmatched junction bases numbered 12, after V lost 2 bases and J lost 1 base. Germline V gene sequence: CDR1 LNHNV, CDR2 YYDKDF (reference sequence). CDR3: CATSRQSGGSNLNYGYTF. Here the CDR3 DNA reads TGTGCCACCAGCAGACAATCAGGGGGCTCCAACCTTAACTATGGCTACACCTTC. Full variable domain (outside the CDR3, taken from reference TRBV15 and TRBJ1-2): DAMVIQNPRYQVTQFGKPVTLSCSQTLNHNVMYWYQQKSSQAPKLLFHYYDKDFNNEADTPDNFQSRRPNTSFCFLDIRSPGLGDTAMYLCATSRQSGGSNLNYGYTFGSGTRLTVV.

The chain links TRBV19 to TRBJ2-7, with 8 bases aligning to TRBD2. V lost 3 bases to trimming and J lost 6 bases; unmatched junction nucleotides: 7. CDR1 LNHDA and CDR2 SQIVND come from the germline V gene (reference sequence). The CDR3 length is 14 residues. CDR3 sequence: CASSMEAGAFEQYF. In DNA form, the CDR3 reads TGTGCCAGTAGTATGGAAGCGGGAGCTTTCGAGCAGTACTTC. The whole variable domain, filled in from reference TRBV19 and TRBJ2-7, reads DGGITQSPKYLFRKEGQNVTLSCEQNLNHDAMYWYRQDPGQGLRLIYYSQIVNDFQKGDIAEGYSVSREKKESFPLTVTSAQKNPTAFYLCASSMEAGAFEQYFGPGTRLTVT.

This clone appeared once. The rearrangement links TRBV11-1 to TRBJ1-2; D may be TRBD1 (5 bases). The CDR3 covers 13 residues. With 5 bases removed from V and 4 bases from J, the gap between germline ends came to 11 bases. Germline CDR1 SGHAT, CDR2 FQDESV (reference sequence). The CDR3 sequence: CASSPRAGYGYTF. For the CDR3, the DNA is TGTGCCAGCAGCCCCAGGGCGGGCTATGGCTACACCTTC.